This passage covers 10 T cell receptor beta chains from one sample sequenced in a study of blood T cell repertoires in COVID-19. Sequencing used immunoSEQ multiplex PCR; TCRdb keeps in-frame clones, though not all of them. The repertoire holds some 160,000 clones, with about 80% as singletons. Sample: peripheral blood. The receptors were gathered from a man in his 70s with active or convalescent COVID-19.

The gene calls are TRBV5-8 and TRBJ1-5, with 10 bases identical to TRBD1. V trimming: 3 bases; J trimming: 1 base; junction bases outside the gene matches: 4. The CDR3 runs to 16 residues. Germline values: CDR1 SGHTS, CDR2 YDEGEE. In DNA form, the CDR3 reads TGTGCCAGCAGCTCGTGGACAGGGGGGAGCAATCAGCCCCAGCATTTT. Protein sequence: CASSSWTGGSNQPQHF. Full variable domain (remainder filled in from reference TRBV5-8 and TRBJ1-5): EAGVTQSPTHLIKTRGQQATLRCSPISGHTSVYWYQQALGLGLQFLLWYDEGEERNRGNFPPRFSGRQFPNYSSELNVNALELEDSALYLCASSSWTGGSNQPQHFGDGTRLSIL.

V gene TRBV18 combines with J gene TRBJ1-5; 8 nucleotides agree with TRBD1. The CDR3 covers 15 residues. Germline V gene lookup returns CDR1 KGHSH and CDR2 LQKENI. After removal of 4 bases from V and 5 bases from J, the junction contained 7 bases not matched to a gene. The CDR3 spells CASSRETGDYQPQHF. CDR3 bases: TGTGCCAGCTCACGAGAGACAGGGGATTATCAGCCCCAGCATTTT.

V and J are TRBV19 and TRBJ1-1, with D possibly matching TRBD1 (5 bases). Trimming removed 1 base from V and 7 bases from J, with 13 bases in between. The CDR3 covers 14 residues. Germline CDR1 is LNHDA and CDR2 is SQIVND (reference sequence). CDR3 DNA sequence: TGTGCCAGTAGTATAGGGGTTGGGGGGTTTGAAGCTTTCTTT. Residues: CASSIGVGGFEAFF.

The rearrangement uses TRBV5-1 and TRBJ1-1, with 7 bases fitting TRBD1. The CDR3 is 15 residues long. V lost 4 bases, J lost 3 bases, and 9 bases stayed unmatched. Germline CDR1 reads SGHRS; CDR2 reads YFSETQ. CDR3 coding DNA: TGCGCCAGCAGCACCGGGACAGTTCTTTACACTGAAGCTTTCTTT. Its translation: CASSTGTVLYTEAFF.

This clone was seen only once. Here the CDR3 DNA reads TGTGCCAGCAGCCAAGATAGGGGGAGCAATGAAAAACTGTTTTTT. This gives the protein CASSQDRGSNEKLFF. The chain employs TRBV3-1 (or the pseudogene TRBV3-2) and TRBJ1-4; tentative D call: TRBD1 (6 bases). Germline lookup yields CDR1 LGHDT and CDR2 YNNKEL (reference sequence). The CDR3 is 15 amino acids. Trimming shortened V by 0 bases and J by 5 bases, and 10 bases separated the two germline ends.

The chain has TRBV19 and TRBJ1-2; the D gene is possibly TRBD1 (5 bases). The germline V gene has CDR1 LNHDA and CDR2 SQIVND (reference sequence). Between the trimmed V and J ends, which lost 1 base and 3 bases, there was a span of 9 bases. The CDR3 is 14 residues long. The CDR3 DNA follows: TGTGCCAGTAGTATAGGGTGGGGGGACTATGGCTACACCTTC. It translates to CASSIGWGDYGYTF.

CDR3 in amino acids: CASSPRGTGGEGTQYF. DNA of the CDR3: TGTGCCAGCTCACCACGTGGGACAGGGGGTGAGGGGACCCAGTACTTC. This rearrangement joins TRBV18 to TRBJ2-5; 11 positions match TRBD1. V gave up 1 base and J gave up 7 bases; unmatched junction bases: 8. The germline CDR1 and CDR2 sequences are KGHSH and LQKENI. CDR3 length: 16 residues.

The chain uses TRBV5-8 and TRBJ1-2; possible D gene TRBD1, 5 bases. The CDR3 spans 17 residues. V was trimmed by 0 bases and J by 7 bases, leaving 22 bases between them. The germline V gene has CDR1 SGHTS and CDR2 YDEGEE. The CDR3 region has the DNA TGTGCCAGCAGCTTGGTGGGGCAGGCGTCAAGTGCAGGTGGCTACACCTTC. As protein: CASSLVGQASSAGGYTF. The full variable domain, with the rest looked up from reference TRBV5-8 and TRBJ1-2, is EAGVTQSPTHLIKTRGQQATLRCSPISGHTSVYWYQQALGLGLQFLLWYDEGEERNRGNFPPRFSGRQFPNYSSELNVNALELEDSALYLCASSLVGQASSAGGYTFGSGTRLTVV.

V is TRBV24-1 and J is TRBJ2-2, with 9 positions matching TRBD1. The CDR3 has 12 residues. Looked up from germline, CDR1 is KGHDR and CDR2 is SFDVKD. After removal of 4 bases from V and 13 bases from J, the junction contained 3 bases not matched to a gene. The CDR3 sequence: CATSEGQGRLFF. The CDR3 bases are TGTGCCACCAGTGAAGGACAGGGGCGGCTGTTTTTT.

The chain combines TRBV19 with TRBJ1-2; the match to TRBD1 covers 10 bases. Germline V CDR1 and CDR2: LNHDA, SQIVND (reference sequence). The trim removed 6 bases at V and 6 bases at J, leaving 10 bases unmatched. This CDR3 is built from 15 residues. CDR3 in amino acids: CASSSPGQGIDGYTF. The CDR3 DNA reads TGTGCCAGTAGCTCCCCGGGACAGGGGATCGATGGCTACACCTTC.